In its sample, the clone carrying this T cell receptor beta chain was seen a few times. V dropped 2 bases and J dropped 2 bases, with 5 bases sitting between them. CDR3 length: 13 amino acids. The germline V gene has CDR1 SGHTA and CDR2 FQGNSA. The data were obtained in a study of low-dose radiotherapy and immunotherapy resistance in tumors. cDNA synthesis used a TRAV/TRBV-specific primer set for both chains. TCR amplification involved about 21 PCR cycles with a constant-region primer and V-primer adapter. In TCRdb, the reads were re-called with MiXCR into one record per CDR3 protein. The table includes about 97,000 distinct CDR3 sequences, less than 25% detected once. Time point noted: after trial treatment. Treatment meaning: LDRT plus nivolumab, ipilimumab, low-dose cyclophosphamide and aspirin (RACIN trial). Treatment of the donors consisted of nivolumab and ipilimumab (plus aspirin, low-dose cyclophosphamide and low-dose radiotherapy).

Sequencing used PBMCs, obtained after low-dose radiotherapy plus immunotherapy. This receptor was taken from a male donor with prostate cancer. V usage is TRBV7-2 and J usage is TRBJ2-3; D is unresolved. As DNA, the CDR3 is TGTGCCAGCAGCTTACAACACACAGATACGCAGTATTTT. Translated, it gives CASSLQHTDTQYF. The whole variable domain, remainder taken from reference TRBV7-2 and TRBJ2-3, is GAGVSQSPSNKVTEKGKDVELRCDPISGHTALYWYRQSLGQGLEFLIYFQGNSAPDKSGLPSDRFSAERTGGSVSTLTIQRTQQEDSAVYLCASSLQHTDTQYFGPGTRLTVL.